This T cell receptor (beta chain) is from a study of shared clonotypes between healthy human individuals. In unsorted samples, genomic DNA was obtained using 90 million or so PBMCs. The assay ran at deep level. Genomic DNA from each subset was divided evenly over several immunoSEQ plates. Sequencing on ten immunoSEQ deep assay plates was performed for unsorted PBMC DNA. The table came from immunoSEQ multiplex PCR; TCRdb's copy has only in-frame clones and leaves some out. The table lists fewer than 600,000 clones, over 60% of them singletons, with approximately 12% in the top ten. Per germline, CDR1 ENHRY and CDR2 SYGVKD. V lost 2 bases to trimming and J lost 0 bases, with 14 bases between them. The CDR3 has 17 residues.

This sequence was found in a woman aged 40-49 years in good health. Some clones in this sample may be carry-over from other donors' samples. V usage is TRBV10-3 and J usage is TRBJ1-3; D is possibly TRBD1 (6 bases). The material sequenced was PBMCs. The CDR3 reads CAISENGGQISGNTIYF. The CDR3 DNA reads TGTGCCATCAGTGAGAATGGGGGACAAATCTCTGGAAACACCATATATTTT.